What follows are 30 T cell receptor beta chains derived from one specimen sequenced in a study of regulatory T cells in long-lasting Graves disease. The time point was: newly diagnosed GD, antithyroid drugs for less than 3 months. Extracted RNA from PBMCs served as the source of the TCR library. The authors built TCR beta libraries using iRepertoire HTBI primers and Arm-PCR of CDR3 regions. TCRdb reprocessed the multiplex PCR reads via MiXCR and lists one record per CDR3 protein. The repertoire holds 400,000 to 450,000 distinct CDR3 sequences, with roughly 15% as singletons. These same records also appear under a second study, on T cells in Graves' hyperthyroidism and ophthalmopathy.

This specimen was peripheral blood mononuclear cells (PBMCs), taken at new diagnosis, from a patient treated with antithyroid drugs. All receptors come from a woman aged 25 to 39 with Graves disease.

This clonotype was picked up many times. The J gene is TRBJ2-7, the V gene TRBV6-1; 8 bases fit TRBD2. V lost 6 bases and J lost 0; bases outside the gene matches: 7. The germline CDR1 and CDR2 sequences are MNHNS and SASEGT. The CDR3 extends over 15 amino acids. CDR3: CASRFSGTSSYEQYF. The CDR3 DNA follows: TGTGCCAGCAGATTCTCCGGGACTAGCTCCTACGAGCAGTACTTC.

This clonotype was recorded at least ten times. The rearrangement joins TRBV11-2 to TRBJ1-1; D gene ambiguous. From germline, CDR1 is SGHAT and CDR2 FQNNGV. CDR3 length: 17 residues. V gave up 5 bases and J gave up 2 bases, with 21 bases separating them. CDR3 DNA: TGTGCCAGCAGCCTACGGGGATTGCAGCTCTACAACACTGAAGCTTTCTTT. Translating gives CASSLRGLQLYNTEAFF.

Ten or more counts support this clonotype. The chain has TRBV7-8 and TRBJ2-3, with 7 bases aligning to TRBD1. CDR1 and CDR2 (germline): SGHVS, FQNEAQ. This CDR3 is built from 14 residues. Trimming removed 4 bases from V and 4 bases from J; junction bases left unmatched: 5. Here the CDR3 reads CASSSPTGADTQYF. The CDR3, as DNA: TGTGCCAGCAGCTCGCCTACAGGGGCAGATACGCAGTATTTT.

This clonotype occurred many times. The V gene is TRBV12-3 or TRBV12-4, the J gene TRBJ2-2; TRBD1 matches 7 bases. After removal of 5 bases from V and 6 bases from J, the junction contained 6 bases not matched to a gene. The CDR3 extends over 14 amino acids. CDR3 DNA: TGTGCCAGCAGTAAACAGGGGACCGCCGGGGAGCTGTTTTTT. Its protein product is CASSKQGTAGELFF.

This clonotype has at least ten counts. The chain uses TRBV7-8 and TRBJ2-7; tentative D call: TRBD2 (5 bases). This CDR3 contains 15 residues. V lost 1 base and J 7 bases, leaving 17 bases between the germline ends. The germline V gene encodes CDR1 SGHVS and CDR2 FQNEAQ. The CDR3 spells CASSLGVGGGREQYF. The CDR3 DNA follows: TGTGCCAGCAGCTTAGGCGTGGGTGGAGGACGAGAGCAGTACTTC. The full variable domain, completed using reference TRBV7-8 and TRBJ2-7, is GAGVSQSPRYKVAKRGQDVALRCDPISGHVSLFWYQQALGQGPEFLTYFQNEAQLDKSGLPSDRFFAERPEGSVSTLKIQRTQQEDSAVYLCASSLGVGGGREQYFGPGTRLTVT.

The rearrangement links TRBV12-3 or TRBV12-4 to TRBJ1-3, with TRBD1 matching 7 bases. This CDR3 region has 15 residues. V trimming: 4 bases; J trimming: 4 bases; junction bases outside the gene matches: 7. This CDR3 is CASSSHRGGGNTIYF. In DNA, the CDR3 is TGTGCCAGCAGTTCTCACAGGGGTGGCGGAAACACCATATATTTT.

Only a few counts were recorded for this clonotype. CDR3 nucleotides: TGTGCCAGCATTAGGACAGGGATATCAGATACGCAGTATTTT. It codes for CASIRTGISDTQYF. The rearrangement uses TRBV28 and TRBJ2-3; 8 bases are a match to TRBD1. The CDR3 extends over 14 amino acids. V trimming: 7 bases; J trimming: 4 bases; junction bases outside the gene matches: 7. Per germline, CDR1 MDHEN and CDR2 SYDVKM.

V and J are TRBV7-9 and TRBJ2-1, with 8 bases matching TRBD2. The CDR3 totals 15 residues. Looked up from germline, CDR1 is SEHNR and CDR2 is FQNEAQ (reference sequence). After removal of 5 bases from V and 4 bases from J, the junction contained 7 bases not matched to a gene. The CDR3 here is CASSPAGTRYNEQFF. The CDR3 DNA reads as TGTGCCAGCAGCCCCGCCGGGACTAGATACAATGAGCAGTTCTTC.

This clonotype has a handful of counts. The chain uses TRBV4-1 and TRBJ2-3; tentatively, D is TRBD1 (6 bases). CDR3 length: 16 residues. CDR1 and CDR2 from the germline V gene are MGHRA and YSYEKL. The V end was cut by 0 bases, the J end by 3 bases, with 13 bases between. The chain's CDR3 is CASSQEGAGQTDTQYF. In nucleotides, the CDR3 is TGCGCCAGCAGCCAAGAGGGGGCAGGGCAGACAGATACGCAGTATTTT.

V usage is TRBV12-5 and J usage is TRBJ2-2; D gene unclear. Trimming stripped 0 bases from V and 1 base from J, with 12 bases between. CDR1 and CDR2 from the germline V gene are LGHNT and FRNRAP. The CDR3 runs to 17 residues. As DNA, the CDR3 is TGTGCTAGTGGTTTGGTCCAAGCGCGCATGAACACCGGGGAGCTGTTTTTT. It translates to CASGLVQARMNTGELFF.

This clonotype was counted many times. The rearrangement uses TRBV7-9 and TRBJ2-5, with D maybe TRBD1 (5 bases). This CDR3 is 13 amino acids long. V lost 3 bases and J 4 bases, leaving 9 bases between the germline ends. CDR1 and CDR2 (germline): SEHNR, FQNEAQ (reference sequence). The CDR3 DNA sequence: TGTGCCAGCAGCTTTGGGGCAATAGAGACCCAGTACTTC. Its protein is CASSFGAIETQYF.

The sample holds many counts of this clonotype. The chain links TRBV28 to TRBJ1-2; tentative D call: TRBD1 (6 bases). Germline CDR1 is MDHEN and CDR2 is SYDVKM. The CDR3 is 14 residues long. V lost 3 bases and J lost 0, with 8 bases in between. The CDR3 spells CASSFRGPNYGYTF. As DNA, the CDR3 is TGTGCCAGCAGTTTTCGGGGGCCTAACTATGGCTACACCTTC.

This clonotype was seen ten or more times. The rearrangement uses TRBV28 and TRBJ2-1, with 7 bases fitting TRBD2. Trimming at V came to 3 bases and at J to 0 bases, leaving 5 bases not matched to a gene. Germline assignment: CDR1 MDHEN and CDR2 SYDVKM. The CDR3 consists of 16 residues. The CDR3 protein is CASSFPGGSSYNEQFF. Written as DNA, the CDR3 is TGTGCCAGCAGTTTTCCCGGCGGGAGCTCCTACAATGAGCAGTTCTTC.

About this clonotype: Since a much larger clone is just one base distant, this may be a read error. This chain uses TRBV2 with TRBJ1-3; D not resolved. This CDR3 has 14 amino acids. Germline CDR1 reads SNHLY; CDR2 reads FYNNEI. CDR3 sequence reads: CASSEEVSGNTMYF. The CDR3, as DNA: TGTGCCAGCAGTGAAGAAGTCTCTGGAAACACCATGTATTTT.

The chain links TRBV18 to TRBJ2-3; 8 nucleotides line up with TRBD2. The germline V gene has CDR1 KGHSH and CDR2 LQKENI. Trimming took 5 bases from V and 2 from J; bases not matched to a gene: 9. CDR3 length: 16 amino acids. The CDR3: CASSSTAGVITDTQYF. As DNA, the CDR3 is TGTGCCAGCTCATCGACAGCGGGAGTCATCACAGATACGCAGTATTTT.

Ten or more counts support this clonotype. V is TRBV5-1 and J is TRBJ2-1; no firm D call. Trimming stripped 0 bases from V and 9 bases from J, with 10 bases between. The length of the CDR3 is 13 residues. Germline V gene sequence: CDR1 SGHRS, CDR2 YFSETQ. CDR3 in amino acids: CASSLGERGEQFF. DNA for the CDR3: TGCGCCAGCAGCTTGGGTGAGAGAGGTGAGCAGTTCTTC.

A few counts support this clonotype. The chain links TRBV5-1 to TRBJ1-5, with a tentative D call TRBD1 (6 bases). This CDR3 contains 14 residues. The V gene lost 0 bases and the J gene lost 7 bases, with 11 bases spanning the gap. Germline assignment: CDR1 SGHRS and CDR2 YFSETQ. This chain's CDR3 is CASSLGMQGQPQHF. The CDR3 coding sequence is TGCGCCAGCAGCTTGGGTATGCAGGGGCAGCCCCAGCATTTT.

This clonotype was counted ten times or more. The V and J genes are TRBV30 and TRBJ2-2; D is perhaps TRBD2 (6 bases). The CDR3 contains 12 residues. Trimming removed 4 bases from V and 7 bases from J, with 10 bases in between. Per the germline V gene, CDR1 is GTSNPN and CDR2 is SVGIG (reference sequence). CDR3 loop: CAWNGGVGELFF. CDR3 nucleotides: TGTGCCTGGAACGGCGGGGTCGGGGAGCTGTTTTTT. The full variable domain, rest sourced from reference TRBV30 and TRBJ2-2, is SQTIHQWPATLVQPVGSPLSLECTVEGTSNPNLYWYRQAAGRGLQLLFYSVGIGQISSEVPQNLSASRPQDRQFILSSKKLLLSDSGFYLCAWNGGVGELFFGEGSRLTVL.

Many counts were recorded for this clonotype. The chain uses TRBV20-1 and TRBJ2-1, with TRBD2 identical over 7 bases. The CDR3 is made up of 18 amino acids. Per germline, CDR1 DFQATT and CDR2 SNEGSKA (reference sequence). Unmatched junction bases numbered 13, after V lost 1 base and J lost 1 base. The CDR3 here is CSARVWEGSLSSYNEQFF. The CDR3, as DNA: TGCAGTGCTAGAGTTTGGGAGGGGAGTCTCTCGTCCTACAATGAGCAGTTCTTC.

The gene calls are TRBV2 and TRBJ2-1, with D tentatively TRBD1 or TRBD2 (6 bases each). The CDR3 length is 15 residues. V lost 7 bases, J lost 9 bases, and 22 bases lay in between. Looked up from germline, CDR1 is SNHLY and CDR2 is FYNNEI. CDR3 DNA sequence: TGTGCCAGCAAGATTGTGGACTCACAGGGAGGTGAGCAGTTCTTC. Translation: CASKIVDSQGGEQFF.

Only a few counts were recorded for this clonotype. The chain links TRBV3-1 to TRBJ2-7; 9 bases are a match to TRBD2. CDR1 and CDR2 (germline): LGHDT, YNNKEL (reference sequence). CDR3 length equals 16 residues. After removal of 2 bases from V and 7 bases from J, the junction contained 12 bases not matched to a gene. The CDR3 DNA is TGTGCCAGCAGCCAACCCTCGGTAGCGGGAGCGTTTGAGCAGTACTTC. Translation: CASSQPSVAGAFEQYF.

With respect to this clonotype: A read error may produce the germline difference seen at one junction end. V and J are TRBV27 and TRBJ2-1, with D possibly matching TRBD2 (6 bases). Per germline, CDR1 MNHEY and CDR2 SMNVEV (reference sequence). The CDR3 has 12 amino acids. The DNA for the CDR3 is TGTGTCAGCAGCCCCGGGGTAGCGGACCAGTTCTTC. Its protein product is CVSSPGVADQFF.

This clonotype has at least ten counts. The chain uses TRBV4-1 and TRBJ2-1, with a possible D match to TRBD2 (6 bases). CDR3 length: 15 amino acids. With 4 bases removed from V and 3 bases from J, the gap between germline ends came to 13 bases. CDR1 is MGHRA, CDR2 YSYEKL, per germline. CDR3 bases: TGCGCCAGCAGCCCTAAGGGCGGGAACTACAATGAGCAGTTCTTC. It specifies CASSPKGGNYNEQFF.

The V gene is TRBV7-3, the J gene TRBJ2-7; D gene ambiguous. This CDR3 is 15 amino acids long. V shed 6 bases and J shed 5 bases, with 20 bases lying between them. CDR1 is SGHTA and CDR2 is FQGTGA in the germline V gene. The DNA for the CDR3 is TGTGCCAGCAGTCAAACTGGTACCGACTCTGACGAGCAGTACTTC. Amino acid sequence: CASSQTGTDSDEQYF. The variable domain in full, completed from reference TRBV7-3 and TRBJ2-7, reads GAGVSQTPSNKVTEKGKYVELRCDPISGHTALYWYRQSLGQGPEFLIYFQGTGAADDSGLPNDRFFAVRPEGSVSTLKIQRTERGDSAVYLCASSQTGTDSDEQYFGPGTRLTVT.

This clonotype has a handful of counts. CDR3 nucleotide sequence: TGCGCCAGCAGCCTAGGGACCAGTACCTACAATGAGCAGTTCTTC. It codes for CASSLGTSTYNEQFF. V is TRBV4-1 and J is TRBJ2-1; D possibly matches TRBD1 or TRBD2 (5 bases each). V lost 4 bases, J lost 2 bases, and 12 bases lay in between. The CDR3 has 15 residues. Germline V gene sequence: CDR1 MGHRA, CDR2 YSYEKL.

This clonotype was detected ten times or more. The V call is TRBV6-5, the J call TRBJ1-2, with 10 bases matching TRBD1. Germline trimming cut 4 bases from V and 9 bases from J; bases unmatched to any gene: 11. CDR3 length: 15 amino acids. The germline CDR1 and CDR2 sequences are MNHEY and SVGAGI. This CDR3 is CASSSVRTGGKSYTF. The CDR3 DNA follows: TGTGCCAGCAGTTCAGTAAGGACAGGGGGTAAAAGCTACACCTTC.

This clonotype was observed many times. J is TRBJ1-4 and V is TRBV3-1, with TRBD1 matching 9 bases. The V gene end was trimmed by 2 bases and the J gene end by 16 bases; junction bases not matched to a gene: 11. Per germline, CDR1 LGHDT and CDR2 YNNKEL (reference sequence). This CDR3 has 14 residues. CDR3 protein: CASSQIKDRGVRFF. The CDR3 DNA sequence: TGTGCCAGCAGCCAAATCAAGGACAGGGGTGTTCGGTTTTTT.

The V and J genes are TRBV3-1 and TRBJ2-1; 11 positions agree with TRBD2. With V trimmed by 4 bases and J by 9 bases, 14 bases remained unmatched. This CDR3 region has 17 residues. CDR1 and CDR2 (germline): LGHDT, YNNKEL (reference sequence). Here the CDR3 reads CASSRLAGSVHPREQFF. CDR3 DNA: TGTGCCAGCAGCCGACTAGCGGGAAGCGTCCACCCACGTGAGCAGTTCTTC.

This clonotype was counted many times. V usage is TRBV18 and J usage is TRBJ2-3; D is ambiguous. V lost 1 base, J lost 3 bases, and 8 bases lay in between. Germline CDR1 reads KGHSH; CDR2 reads LQKENI. CDR3 size: 14 residues. CDR3: CASSPRTRTDTQYF. The DNA for the CDR3 is TGTGCCAGCTCACCACGGACGCGGACAGATACGCAGTATTTT.

This clonotype showed up many times. This CDR3 is CASSLAAQGFVQYF. The DNA for the CDR3 is TGTGCCAGCAGCTTAGCGGCACAGGGCTTCGTTCAGTACTTC. The J gene is TRBJ2-4, the V gene TRBV7-2; a weak D match, TRBD1 (6 bases). CDR3 length: 14 amino acids. Germline loops: CDR1 SGHTA, CDR2 FQGNSA. With 0 bases removed from V and 11 bases from J, the gap between germline ends came to 14 bases.